Following are 2 T cell receptor beta chains from one sample sequenced in a study of blood T cell repertoires in COVID-19. Method: immunoSEQ multiplex PCR; TCRdb's copy keeps in-frame clones and lacks some. Of around 13,000 clones detected, less than 95% appear once; the ten largest clones hold 8.1%. Source material: peripheral blood. These TCRs come from a human donor in a cohort sampled during active COVID-19.

The chain carries TRBV28 and TRBJ2-7, with 7 nucleotides matching TRBD2. Germline V gene data show CDR1 as MDHEN and CDR2 as SYDVKM. V shed 3 bases and J 1 base; nucleotides not matched to a gene: 3. CDR3 length equals 14 residues. The CDR3 region has the DNA TGTGCCAGCAGTTTGACCGGGGGGTCCTACGAGCAGTACTTC. As protein: CASSLTGGSYEQYF. The variable domain in full, with the rest retrieved from reference TRBV28 and TRBJ2-7, is DVKVTQSSRYLVKRTGEKVFLECVQDMDHENMFWYRQDPGLGLRLIYFSYDVKMKEKGDIPEGYSVSREKKERFSLILESASTNQTSMYLCASSLTGGSYEQYFGPGTRLTVT.

The rearrangement joins TRBV23-1 to TRBJ2-1; 8 bases agree with TRBD2. TRBV23-1 counts as an open reading frame of uncertain function. The CDR3 has 16 residues. V lost 3 bases, J lost 5 bases, and 9 bases stayed unmatched. CDR3 coding DNA: TGCGCCAGCAGTCAGAGCGGGACTAGTGGAAACAATGAGCAGTTCTTC. Amino acid sequence: CASSQSGTSGNNEQFF.